These 24 T cell receptor beta chains were sequenced from one sample in a study of PD-1 blockade in classical Hodgkin lymphoma. Relapses following autologous stem cell transplantation were seen in all patients, with brentuximab vedotin exposure varying. Profiling relied on immunoSEQ multiplex PCR, and the TCRdb table lists in-frame clones only, not all of them. The table has 12,000 to 15,000 clones, around four fifths seen once. The sequencing used peripheral blood mononuclear cells (PBMCs), collected before the second cycle of nivolumab. The receptors shown here come from a human donor with classical Hodgkin lymphoma.

The chain carries TRBV28 and TRBJ1-2; no definite D call. This CDR3 has 14 amino acids. Looked up from germline, CDR1 is MDHEN and CDR2 is SYDVKM. V gave up 6 bases and J gave up 8 bases, with 19 bases separating them. CDR3 protein: CASRAGPAAGGYTF. The CDR3 DNA reads as TGTGCCAGCAGAGCGGGCCCCGCTGCGGGGGGCTACACCTTC.

The chain is built from TRBV29-1 and TRBJ1-1, with D possibly being TRBD1 (5 bases). The germline CDR1 and CDR2 sequences are SQVTM and ANQGSEA. V dropped 4 bases and J dropped 6 bases, with 18 bases sitting between them. The CDR3 totals 14 residues. CDR3 coding DNA: TGCAGCGTTGGCGGGGGAGAGATCACTCCTGAAGCTTTCTTT. This codes for CSVGGGEITPEAFF.

The CDR3 loop is CASSLDIEGEKLFF. CDR3 DNA: TGTGCCAGCAGCTTGGATATAGAGGGCGAAAAACTGTTTTTT. The rearrangement uses TRBV5-4 and TRBJ1-4; D unresolved. CDR3 length: 14 residues. Between the trimmed V and J ends, which lost 0 bases and 8 bases, there was a span of 11 bases. Germline loops: CDR1 SGHNT, CDR2 YYREEE (reference sequence).

The sample holds a few counts of this clone. The gene calls are TRBV5-4 and TRBJ2-7; 11 nucleotides agree with TRBD1. The germline CDR1 and CDR2 sequences are SGHNT and YYREEE (reference sequence). The V gene end was trimmed by 4 bases and the J gene end by 2 bases; junction bases not matched to a gene: 5. The CDR3 spans 15 residues. This CDR3 reads CASSPGQGAPYEQYF. Here the CDR3 DNA reads TGTGCCAGCAGCCCCGGACAGGGGGCACCCTACGAGCAGTACTTC.

J is TRBJ1-2 and V is TRBV27; maybe TRBD1 (5 bases). The CDR3 is 15 amino acids. Trimming cost V 2 bases and J 2 bases, with 12 bases left between them. Germline values: CDR1 MNHEY, CDR2 SMNVEV (reference sequence). As DNA, the CDR3 is TGTGCCAGCAGTTTAGGGCAGGGCCCGAACTATGGCTACACCTTC. It translates to CASSLGQGPNYGYTF.

The rearrangement joins TRBV18 to TRBJ2-6; D gene uncertain. The CDR3 has 14 residues. Germline V gives CDR1 KGHSH, CDR2 LQKENI. The V end lost 3 bases, the J end lost 12 bases, and 15 bases lay between the germline ends. CDR3 bases: TGTGCCAGCTCACCGAACAGCCCAAAGGGCGTCCTGACTTTC. Protein sequence: CASSPNSPKGVLTF.

This clone has only a few counts. This chain links TRBV9 with TRBJ1-1; 8 bases match TRBD1. Germline CDR1 SGDLS, CDR2 YYNGEE. This CDR3 comprises 13 residues. V was pared by 5 bases and J by 4 bases, with 4 bases of the junction left unmatched. Here the CDR3 reads CASSVTGGTEAFF. The DNA of the CDR3 is TGTGCCAGCAGTGTTACAGGGGGCACTGAAGCTTTCTTT.

The CDR3 DNA is TGTGCCAGCAGCTTAATAGGGGAGCACTATGGCTACACCTTC. It specifies CASSLIGEHYGYTF. The chain has TRBV7-2 and TRBJ1-2; D is possibly TRBD1 (5 bases). Germline V gene data show CDR1 as SGHTA and CDR2 as FQGNSA. CDR3 size: 14 residues. With 2 bases removed from V and 3 bases from J, the gap between germline ends came to 10 bases. Full variable domain (missing parts from reference TRBV7-2 and TRBJ1-2): GAGVSQSPSNKVTEKGKDVELRCDPISGHTALYWYRQSLGQGLEFLIYFQGNSAPDKSGLPSDRFSAERTGGSVSTLTIQRTQQEDSAVYLCASSLIGEHYGYTFGSGTRLTVV.

V and J are TRBV5-6 and TRBJ1-3; D is unclear. V was cut by 5 bases and J by 2 bases, with 11 bases left in between. The CDR3 loop spans 14 amino acids. Germline lookup yields CDR1 SGHDT and CDR2 YYEEEE. The chain's CDR3 is CASRRSGPGNTIYF. CDR3 nucleotides: TGTGCCAGCAGACGTTCAGGACCTGGAAACACCATATATTTT.

This chain connects TRBV5-1 to TRBJ1-1; maybe TRBD1 (6 bases). Germline V gene sequence: CDR1 SGHRS, CDR2 YFSETQ. This CDR3 comprises 15 residues. The ends were cut back, 0 bases at V and 1 base at J, with 10 bases in the middle. The CDR3 is CASSLGQAGNTEAFF. DNA for the CDR3: TGCGCCAGCAGCTTGGGACAGGCCGGGAACACTGAAGCTTTCTTT. The complete variable domain, with remaining parts taken from reference TRBV5-1 and TRBJ1-1, reads KAGVTQTPRYLIKTRGQQVTLSCSPISGHRSVSWYQQTPGQGLQFLFEYFSETQRNKGNFPGRFSGRQFSNSRSEMNVSTLELGDSALYLCASSLGQAGNTEAFFGQGTRLTVV.

The rearrangement links TRBV9 to TRBJ2-2; D is unclear. The CDR3 runs to 13 residues. Per germline, CDR1 SGDLS and CDR2 YYNGEE. Trimming removed 3 bases at V and 1 base at J, with 4 bases between. CDR3 amino acids: CASSAQNTGELFF. In DNA, the CDR3 is TGTGCCAGCAGCGCTCAGAACACCGGGGAGCTGTTTTTT.

As regards this clone: A read error may account for a junction end that differs from germline. V and J are TRBV5-1 and TRBJ2-1; 12 bases align to TRBD2. This CDR3 is 12 amino acids long. Germline V gene sequence: CDR1 SGHRS, CDR2 YFSETQ. This CDR3 reads CASSLTSGGTIF. The CDR3 DNA is TGCGCCAGCAGCTTAACTAGCGGGGGGACGATCTTC.

The genes are TRBV4-1 and TRBJ1-3; D is possibly TRBD1 (5 bases). Germline assignment: CDR1 MGHRA and CDR2 YSYEKL. V lost 4 bases and J 0 bases, leaving 19 bases between the germline ends. The CDR3 has 18 residues. The DNA for the CDR3 is TGCGCCAGCAGCCGATCACTTCCGACAGCCGACTCTGGAAACACCATATATTTT. It is translated as CASSRSLPTADSGNTIYF.

The V call is TRBV9, the J call TRBJ2-1, with TRBD2 matching over 12 bases. After removal of 1 base from V and 8 bases from J, the junction contained 4 bases not matched to a gene. Germline-derived CDR1 and CDR2 are SGDLS and YYNGEE. CDR3 size: 15 residues. CDR3 amino acids: CASSVTTSGGYEQFF. The DNA for the CDR3 is TGTGCCAGCAGCGTAACGACTAGCGGGGGCTATGAGCAGTTCTTC. Based on the CDR3 plus reference TRBV9 and TRBJ2-1, the full variable domain is DSGVTQTPKHLITATGQRVTLRCSPRSGDLSVYWYQQSLDQGLQFLIQYYNGEERAKGNILERFSAQQFPDLHSELNLSSLELGDSALYFCASSVTTSGGYEQFFGPGTRLTVL.

The chain couples TRBV19 to TRBJ2-5; 9 positions agree with TRBD1. J was trimmed by 5 bases and V by 5 bases; bases with no gene match: 12. The CDR3 is made up of 16 amino acids. Germline V lookup: CDR1 LNHDA, CDR2 SQIVND (reference sequence). The CDR3 sequence: CASSATGGWWGETQYF. CDR3 coding DNA: TGTGCCAGTAGTGCAACAGGGGGCTGGTGGGGGGAGACCCAGTACTTC.

This chain joins TRBV9 and TRBJ2-5; a weak D match, TRBD1 (5 bases). Trimming stripped 4 bases from V and 7 bases from J, with 17 bases between. Germline V gene lookup returns CDR1 SGDLS and CDR2 YYNGEE. The CDR3 runs to 14 residues. CDR3: CASSPRTDIGTQYF. CDR3 coding DNA: TGTGCCAGCAGCCCACGGACGGACATCGGGACCCAGTACTTC.

The chain employs TRBV27 and TRBJ2-3; TRBD1 or TRBD2 may be the D gene (5 bases each). The CDR3 runs to 13 residues. CDR1 MNHEY and CDR2 SMNVEV come from the germline V gene (reference sequence). V shed 2 bases and J shed 5 bases, with 8 bases lying between them. The CDR3, as DNA: TGTGCCAGCAGTTTAGAGGGGTTAGATACGCAGTATTTT. The encoded protein is CASSLEGLDTQYF.

The chain is built from TRBV7-2 and TRBJ1-6, with a possible D match to TRBD1 (5 bases). CDR3 length: 17 amino acids. Germline lookup yields CDR1 SGHTA and CDR2 FQGNSA. Trimming stripped 5 bases from V and 0 bases from J, with 14 bases between. In DNA form, the CDR3 reads TGTGCCAGCAGCCAAACGGCAGGGAGCTCCTATAATTCACCCCTCCACTTT. Its protein is CASSQTAGSSYNSPLHF.

The chain uses TRBV2 and TRBJ2-2; possible D gene TRBD1, 6 bases. The germline V gene encodes CDR1 SNHLY and CDR2 FYNNEI. There are 13 residues in the CDR3. The ends were cut back, 7 bases at V and 5 bases at J, with 11 bases in the middle. The CDR3 region has the DNA TGTGCCAGCACTGGGACAACGACCGGGGAGCTGTTTTTT. It is translated as CASTGTTTGELFF.

The chain combines TRBV4-1 with TRBJ2-5, with a weak D call TRBD2 (7 bases). V lost 0 bases, J lost 4 bases, and 21 bases lay in between. Germline values: CDR1 MGHRA, CDR2 YSYEKL. There are 18 residues in the CDR3. The CDR3 sequence: CASSQDRGGHLRRETQYF. CDR3 coding DNA: TGCGCCAGCAGCCAAGATAGGGGGGGACACCTACGGCGAGAGACCCAGTACTTC.

This clone was picked up a small number of times. V and J are TRBV28 and TRBJ1-6; possibly TRBD1 for D (5 bases). Germline CDR1 is MDHEN and CDR2 is SYDVKM. Between the trimmed V and J ends, which lost 2 bases and 10 bases, there was a span of 12 bases. This CDR3 is 14 amino acids long. Written as DNA, the CDR3 is TGTGCCAGCAGTTTACGAGGGGCCGTGTCACCCCTCCACTTT. As protein: CASSLRGAVSPLHF.

This clone was counted a single time. The V gene is TRBV6-5, the J gene TRBJ1-2; TRBD1 might be the D (5 bases). CDR3 length equals 14 residues. Trimming took 2 bases from V and 1 from J, leaving 8 bases between them. The germline V gene encodes CDR1 MNHEY and CDR2 SVGAGI. CDR3 sequence (DNA): TGTGCCAGCAGTTACGGGGGAAATAACTATGGCTACACCTTC. Its protein is CASSYGGNNYGYTF.

This chain connects TRBV6-1 to TRBJ1-2; no firm D call. Trimming took off 5 bases at V and 6 bases at J, with 13 bases between the two ends. There are 13 residues in the CDR3. CDR1 and CDR2 from the germline V gene are MNHNS and SASEGT. CDR3 DNA: TGTGCCAGCAGTCGACTCTTAGAACATGGCTACACCTTC. Protein sequence: CASSRLLEHGYTF.

This chain joins TRBV7-6 and TRBJ2-5; no clear D. The CDR3 consists of 13 residues. Trimming removed 1 base from V and 12 bases from J, with 15 bases in between. Germline V gives CDR1 SGHVS, CDR2 FNYEAQ. This CDR3 is CASSLGGSGQKYF. The CDR3, as DNA: TGTGCCAGCAGCTTAGGGGGAAGTGGTCAGAAGTACTTC.